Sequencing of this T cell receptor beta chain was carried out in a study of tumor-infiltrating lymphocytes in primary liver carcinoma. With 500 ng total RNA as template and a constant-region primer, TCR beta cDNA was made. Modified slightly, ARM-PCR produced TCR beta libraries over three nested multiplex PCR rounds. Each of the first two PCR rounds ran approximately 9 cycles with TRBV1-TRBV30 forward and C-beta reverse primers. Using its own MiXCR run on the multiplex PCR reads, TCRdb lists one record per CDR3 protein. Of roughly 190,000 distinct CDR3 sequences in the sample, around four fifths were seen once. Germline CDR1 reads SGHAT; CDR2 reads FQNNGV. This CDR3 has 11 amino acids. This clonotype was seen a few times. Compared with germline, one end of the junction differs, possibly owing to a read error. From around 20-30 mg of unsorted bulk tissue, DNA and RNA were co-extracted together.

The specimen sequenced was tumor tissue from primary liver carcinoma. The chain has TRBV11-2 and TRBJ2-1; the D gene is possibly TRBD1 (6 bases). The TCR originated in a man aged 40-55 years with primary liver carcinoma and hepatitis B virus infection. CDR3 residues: CASNLDRRQFF. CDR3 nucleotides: TGTGCCAGCAACTTAGACAGGAGACAGTTCTTC.